A single sample gave rise to the 13 T cell receptor beta chains below, sequenced in a study of blood T cell repertoires in COVID-19. Profiled with immunoSEQ multiplex PCR; TCRdb holds only in-frame clones, not every one. The sample has hundreds of thousands of clones; 89% are singletons. Sequencing used peripheral blood. The source is a woman aged 25 to 39 with COVID-19, enrolled during active disease.

The V gene is TRBV10-1, the J gene TRBJ2-1, with 12 bases identical to TRBD2. Per germline, CDR1 WNHNN and CDR2 SYGVQD (reference sequence). The CDR3 consists of 15 residues. J lost 5 bases, V lost 4 bases, and 3 bases had no gene match. CDR3 in DNA: TGCGCCAGCAGTGTGGCTAGCGGGGGGGACAATGAGCAGTTCTTC. Its protein is CASSVASGGDNEQFF.

The gene calls are TRBV28 and TRBJ2-1; 11 bases line up with TRBD2. Trimming removed 5 bases from V and 4 bases from J; junction bases left unmatched: 4. This CDR3 is built from 15 residues. The germline V gene encodes CDR1 MDHEN and CDR2 SYDVKM. The DNA of the CDR3 is TGTGCCAGCAGTACGGGACTAGCGGAGTACAATGAGCAGTTCTTC. It encodes CASSTGLAEYNEQFF.

The chain is built from TRBV6-5 and TRBJ2-2; TRBD2 matches 7 bases. CDR1 MNHEY and CDR2 SVGAGI come from the germline V gene. CDR3 size: 16 residues. J was trimmed by 3 bases and V by 0 bases; bases with no gene match: 4. CDR3 coding DNA: TGTGCCAGCAGTTACTCGTCGGGGGGTGACACCGGGGAGCTGTTTTTT. The encoded protein is CASSYSSGGDTGELFF.

The chain recombines TRBV1 with TRBJ2-3; TRBD2 is the table's D call and was not checked against the DNA. TRBV1 is a pseudogene. This CDR3 contains 14 residues. The CDR3 DNA is TGCACCAGCAGCAGAGGGGGGGCCTCAGATACGCAGTATTTT. It is translated as CTSSRGGASDTQYF.

J is TRBJ2-3 and V is TRBV10-3; D may be TRBD1 (6 bases). The CDR3 has 16 amino acids. V was clipped by 2 bases and J by 2 bases, with 14 bases between them. Germline lookup yields CDR1 ENHRY and CDR2 SYGVKD. CDR3 amino acids: CAISENREIITDTQYF. The CDR3 DNA reads as TGTGCCATCAGTGAGAACAGGGAGATTATCACAGATACGCAGTATTTT.

The chain joins TRBV7-6 to TRBJ2-1; 10 nucleotides match TRBD2. The CDR3 has 16 residues. Looked up from germline, CDR1 is SGHVS and CDR2 is FNYEAQ. After removal of 2 bases from V and 4 bases from J, the junction contained 5 bases not matched to a gene. The CDR3 region has the DNA TGTGCCAGCAGCTTATCGAGCGGGGGGGCTTACAATGAGCAGTTCTTC. Translated: CASSLSSGGAYNEQFF.

The count of this clone is one. The chain combines TRBV21-1 with TRBJ2-1; the DNA was not compared with TRBD1, the D call given in the table. TRBV21-1 is shown as a pseudogene. CDR3 length equals 17 residues. The CDR3: CASSKRQGMEVYNEQFF. The CDR3 coding sequence is TGTGCCAGCAGCAAACGGCAGGGGATGGAAGTCTACAATGAGCAGTTCTTC.

The rearrangement joins TRBV10-2 to TRBJ1-1; D remains unclear. Germline V gene lookup returns CDR1 WSHSY and CDR2 SAAADI. V was trimmed by 0 bases and J by 8 bases, leaving 4 bases between them. This CDR3 comprises 11 residues. CDR3 DNA: TGCGCCAGCAGTGAGTCCCCGGAAGCTTTCTTT. It is translated as CASSESPEAFF.

This clone was detected only once. The gene calls are TRBV15 and TRBJ1-5; D perhaps matches TRBD1 (6 bases). Germline V gene sequence: CDR1 LNHNV, CDR2 YYDKDF (reference sequence). V gave up 3 bases and J gave up 5 bases, with 11 bases separating them. The CDR3 is 14 residues long. CDR3 in DNA: TGTGCCACCAGCAGGAAGGGACAATATCAGCCCCAGCATTTT. It specifies CATSRKGQYQPQHF.

The rearrangement joins TRBV7-8 to TRBJ2-7; a weak D match, TRBD1 (5 bases). The CDR3 consists of 13 residues. Per germline, CDR1 SGHVS and CDR2 FQNEAQ. The CDR3, as DNA: TGTGCCAGCAGATTAGACAGCAGCTACGAGCAGTACGTC. Residues: CASRLDSSYEQYV.

The V gene is TRBV4-1, the J gene TRBJ2-6, with D possibly being TRBD1 (5 bases). The CDR3 sequence is 20 residues long. Trimming cost V 4 bases and J 0 bases, with 22 bases left between them. CDR1 is MGHRA, CDR2 YSYEKL, per germline. The CDR3 nucleotides are TGCGCCAGCAGCCTTCGTCATGGGGCCTACGTCCCCTCTGGGGCCAACGTCCTGACTTTC. Amino acids: CASSLRHGAYVPSGANVLTF.

CDR3 DNA sequence: TGCGCCAGCAGCTTGGGGGTGGGGGCCTCCACCGGGGAGCTGTTTTTT. Amino acids: CASSLGVGASTGELFF. The rearrangement joins TRBV5-1 to TRBJ2-2; weak D call: TRBD1 (6 bases). In germline, CDR1 is SGHRS, CDR2 YFSETQ. V shed 0 bases and J shed 4 bases, with 13 bases lying between them. The CDR3 is made up of 16 amino acids.

The chain has TRBV7-9 and TRBJ2-7; 7 nucleotides line up with TRBD1. This CDR3 spans 14 amino acids. V dropped 8 bases and J dropped 2; count of bases not matched to a gene: 9. CDR1 is SEHNR, CDR2 FQNEAQ, per germline (reference sequence). CDR3 region: CASDGTDVPYEQYF. The CDR3, as DNA: TGTGCCAGCGACGGGACAGATGTTCCCTACGAGCAGTACTTC.